The 6 T cell receptor beta chains below all came from one sample that was sequenced in a study of vaccination and CD4 T cells after COVID-19. What these receptors recognize is not known. Treatment noted: roughly 10-day PBMC culture with coronavirus spike peptide pools or control peptides (ViraFEST assay). With the Oncomine TCR Beta short-read assay, DNA from cultured CD4+ T cells was sequenced. Via MiXCR, TCRdb re-called the PCR reads, giving one row per CDR3 protein. Of about 10,000 distinct CDR3 sequences in the sample, roughly two fifths are singletons; the top ten hold roughly 30%. Sequencing was done on a sample of CD4+ T cells from blood, cultured in vitro. The receptors were gathered from a human donor who had recovered from COVID-19.

The gene calls are TRBV29-1 and TRBJ1-2, with TRBD1 matching 11 bases. V was clipped by 2 bases and J by 5 bases; unmatched bases: 4. Germline CDR1 reads SQVTM; CDR2 reads ANQGSEA. CDR3 length: 14 amino acids. The CDR3 sequence: CSVEHGQGAYGYTF. Written as DNA, the CDR3 is TGCAGCGTTGAACACGGACAGGGGGCTTATGGCTACACCTTC. Using reference TRBV29-1 and TRBJ1-2 for the parts outside the CDR3, the full variable domain is SAVISQKPSRDICQRGTSLTIQCQVDSQVTMMFWYRQQPGQSLTLIATANQGSEATYESGFVIDKFPISRPNLTFSTLTVSNMSPEDSSIYLCSVEHGQGAYGYTFGSGTRLTVV.

The chain employs TRBV5-4 and TRBJ2-7; the match to TRBD2 covers 7 bases. The CDR3 sequence is 14 residues long. Losses at the gene ends were 3 bases for V and 3 bases for J; bases not matched to a gene: 6. From germline, CDR1 is SGHNT and CDR2 YYREEE (reference sequence). In DNA, the CDR3 is TGTGCCAGCAGCTCCCAGGCGGGAGACTACGAGCAGTACTTC. It encodes CASSSQAGDYEQYF.

This clonotype was picked up a small number of times. The rearrangement uses TRBV7-4 and TRBJ2-7, with 9 bases matching TRBD1. Germline V lookup: CDR1 SGHVT, CDR2 SQSDAQ. The V and J ends lost 5 bases and 2 bases, in that order; junction bases with no gene match: 10. CDR3 length equals 16 residues. The chain's CDR3 is CASSSPGQGPTYEQYF. For the CDR3, the DNA is TGTGCCAGCAGCAGCCCGGGACAGGGCCCTACCTACGAGCAGTACTTC.

The rearrangement joins TRBV11-1 to TRBJ2-3, with D tentatively TRBD1 (5 bases). The CDR3 spans 15 residues. The germline gives CDR1 SGHAT, CDR2 FQDESV (reference sequence). V was shortened by 4 bases and J by 2 bases, with 13 bases between the two germline ends. The CDR3, as DNA: TGTGCCAGCAGCTCCCGTCAGGGCCTCACAGATACGCAGTATTTT. As protein: CASSSRQGLTDTQYF.

This clonotype turned up a few times. This sequence joins TRBV2 and TRBJ2-2; 11 bases line up with TRBD2. This CDR3 comprises 16 residues. V gave up 3 bases and J gave up 6 bases; unmatched junction bases: 6. The germline CDR1 and CDR2 sequences are SNHLY and FYNNEI. The CDR3 sequence is CASSDRTSGRPGELFF. CDR3 DNA: TGTGCCAGCAGTGACAGAACTAGCGGGAGACCCGGGGAGCTGTTTTTT.

This clonotype has only one observation. This chain uses TRBV12-3 or TRBV12-4 with TRBJ2-1; 9 nucleotides match TRBD2. The CDR3 is 14 amino acids. The J segment lost 4 bases and the V segment lost 6 bases, leaving 4 bases of the junction unmatched. The DNA for the CDR3 is TGTGCCAGCAGAAGCGGGGGGACATACAATGAGCAGTTCTTC. This codes for CASRSGGTYNEQFF.